This T cell receptor (beta chain) was obtained from a study of T cell repertoires in cytomegalovirus infection. Study summary: CMV infection plus the matching HLA type was flagged by public TCR beta signatures. Study outcomes and limitations: What dominated the ex vivo response were HLA-C-restricted CMV-specific TCR beta clonotypes.

Per the germline V gene, CDR1 is MGHRA and CDR2 is YSYEKL. There are 13 residues in the CDR3. The V gene lost 0 bases and the J gene lost 4 bases, with 7 bases spanning the gap. This clonotype was observed a few times. Its cognate antigen is unknown. TCRdb independently ran MiXCR on the reads; one entry per CDR3 protein. The table shows around 530,000 distinct CDR3 sequences, with about 25% occurring only once. Sequencing used PBMCs. This receptor was obtained from a human donor in good health (CMV status not recorded). Some clones in this sample may be carry-over from other donors' samples. The chain employs TRBV4-1 and TRBJ2-7; D is undetermined. The CDR3 sequence is CASSQEALYEQYF. For the CDR3, the DNA is TGCGCCAGCAGCCAAGAGGCCCTATACGAGCAGTACTTC.